This T cell receptor beta chain is drawn from a study of cytomegalovirus exposure and HLA in healthy donors. Amplification used 60 Vbeta primers and 13 Jbeta primers. Clones were read by immunoSEQ multiplex PCR, and TCRdb kept only the in-frame ones, dropping some. The table has about 160,000 clones, about 82% seen once; the top ten hold 1%. Nominally healthy donors provided the samples, though records likely missed some immune exposures. This CDR3 is built from 15 residues. Trimming stripped 4 bases from V and 1 base from J, with 14 bases between. Germline V gives CDR1 LNHDA, CDR2 SQIVND (reference sequence).

This rearrangement joins TRBV19 to TRBJ2-7; tentative D call: TRBD1 (6 bases). Sequencing was performed on PBMCs. The receptor was isolated from a woman aged 50 to 60 in good health and CMV-seropositive. The CDR3 is CASSNPTQGSYEQYF. The DNA of the CDR3 is TGTGCCAGTAGTAACCCGACACAGGGTTCCTACGAGCAGTACTTC.